The clone carrying this T cell receptor beta chain was observed at least ten times. The antigen remains undetermined. With 10-nucleotide random UMIs, 5'RACE was used to make the cDNA. TCRdb re-derived calls from the 5' RACE reads in MiXCR, one entry per CDR3 protein. The table records roughly 65,000 distinct CDR3 sequences, under 5% of them present only once. The CDR3 totals 14 residues. Per the germline V gene, CDR1 is SNHLY and CDR2 is FYNNEI. V trimming: 6 bases; J trimming: 4 bases; junction bases outside the gene matches: 4. This sample was included in a study of neurological immune-mediated disorders. Findings of the study overall: Phylogenetic grouping put 18 of 34 multiple sclerosis patients' repertoires into one related-CDR3 cluster, a possible signature. None of the CDR3 amino acid sequences of expanded clones were shared across subjects, and this suggested private repertoires in all groups.

The TCR was taken from a man over 45 with multiple sclerosis. The chain recombines TRBV2 with TRBJ1-1, with TRBD1 matching over 11 bases. The sample comprised PBMCs. As DNA, the CDR3 is TGTGCCAGCAGCGGGACAGGGGGTTTCACTGAAGCTTTCTTT. Its translation: CASSGTGGFTEAFF.